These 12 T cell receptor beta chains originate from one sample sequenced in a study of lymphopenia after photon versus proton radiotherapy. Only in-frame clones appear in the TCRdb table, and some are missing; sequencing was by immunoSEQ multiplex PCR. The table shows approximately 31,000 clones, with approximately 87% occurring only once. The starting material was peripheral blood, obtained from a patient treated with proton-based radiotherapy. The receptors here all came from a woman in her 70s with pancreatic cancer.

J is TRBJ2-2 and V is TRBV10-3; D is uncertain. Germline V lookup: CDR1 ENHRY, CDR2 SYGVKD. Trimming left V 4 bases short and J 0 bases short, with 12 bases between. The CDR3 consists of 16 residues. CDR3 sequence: CAISAVAGTNTGELFF. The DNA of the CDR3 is TGTGCCATCAGTGCGGTGGCAGGCACGAACACCGGGGAGCTGTTTTTT.

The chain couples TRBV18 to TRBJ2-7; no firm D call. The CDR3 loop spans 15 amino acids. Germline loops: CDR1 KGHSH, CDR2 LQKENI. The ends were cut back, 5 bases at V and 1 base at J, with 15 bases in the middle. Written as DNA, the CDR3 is TGTGCCAGCTCAAAACCACCGCGCATTTCCTACGAGCAGTACTTC. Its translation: CASSKPPRISYEQYF.

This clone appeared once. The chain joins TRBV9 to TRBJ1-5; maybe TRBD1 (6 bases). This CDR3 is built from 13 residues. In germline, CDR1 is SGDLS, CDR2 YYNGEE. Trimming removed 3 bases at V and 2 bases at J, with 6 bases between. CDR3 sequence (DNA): TGTGCCAGCAGCGGGACAGGCAATCAGCCCCAGCATTTT. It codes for CASSGTGNQPQHF. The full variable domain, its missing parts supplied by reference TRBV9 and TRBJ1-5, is DSGVTQTPKHLITATGQRVTLRCSPRSGDLSVYWYQQSLDQGLQFLIQYYNGEERAKGNILERFSAQQFPDLHSELNLSSLELGDSALYFCASSGTGNQPQHFGDGTRLSIL.

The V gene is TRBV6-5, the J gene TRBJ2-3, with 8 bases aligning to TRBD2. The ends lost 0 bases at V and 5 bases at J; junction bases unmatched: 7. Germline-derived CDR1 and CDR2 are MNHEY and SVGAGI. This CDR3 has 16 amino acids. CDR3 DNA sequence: TGTGCCAGCAGTTACTCGTTTTCGCTAGCGGGAGATACGCAGTATTTT. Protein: CASSYSFSLAGDTQYF.

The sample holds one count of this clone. The CDR3 DNA reads TGTGCCAGCACCACAAAATGGGGACAGGGTCAAAACGAGCAGTACTTC. Encoded protein: CASTTKWGQGQNEQYF. The chain carries TRBV28 and TRBJ2-7; 9 nucleotides match TRBD1. The J segment lost 5 bases and the V segment lost 7 bases, leaving 15 bases of the junction unmatched. The CDR3 runs 16 residues. CDR1 MDHEN and CDR2 SYDVKM come from the germline V gene.

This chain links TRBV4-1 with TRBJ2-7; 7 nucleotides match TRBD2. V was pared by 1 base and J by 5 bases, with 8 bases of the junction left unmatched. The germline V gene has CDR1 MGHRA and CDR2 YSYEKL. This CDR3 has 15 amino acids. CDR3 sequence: CASSQVESSGDEQYF. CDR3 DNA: TGCGCCAGCAGCCAAGTAGAGTCTAGCGGCGACGAGCAGTACTTC.

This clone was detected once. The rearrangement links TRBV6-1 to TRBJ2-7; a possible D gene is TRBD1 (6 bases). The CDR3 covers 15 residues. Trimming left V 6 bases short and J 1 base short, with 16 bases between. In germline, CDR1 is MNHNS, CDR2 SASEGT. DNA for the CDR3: TGTGCCAGCAGGAAAGACCAGGGGAGTTCCTACGAGCAGTACTTC. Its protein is CASRKDQGSSYEQYF.

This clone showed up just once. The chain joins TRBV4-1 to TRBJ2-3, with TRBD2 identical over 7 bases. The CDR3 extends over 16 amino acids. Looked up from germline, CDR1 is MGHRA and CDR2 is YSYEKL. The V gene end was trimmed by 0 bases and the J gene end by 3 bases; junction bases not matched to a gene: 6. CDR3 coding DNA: TGCGCCAGCAGCCAAGAGAGGGCTAGCGGTACAGATACGCAGTATTTT. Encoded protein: CASSQERASGTDTQYF.

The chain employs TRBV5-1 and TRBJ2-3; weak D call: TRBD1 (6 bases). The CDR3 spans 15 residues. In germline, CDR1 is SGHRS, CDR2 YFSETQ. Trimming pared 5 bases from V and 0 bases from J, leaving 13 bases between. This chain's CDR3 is CASRKGVASTDTQYF. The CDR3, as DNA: TGCGCCAGCAGAAAGGGGGTCGCTAGCACAGATACGCAGTATTTT.

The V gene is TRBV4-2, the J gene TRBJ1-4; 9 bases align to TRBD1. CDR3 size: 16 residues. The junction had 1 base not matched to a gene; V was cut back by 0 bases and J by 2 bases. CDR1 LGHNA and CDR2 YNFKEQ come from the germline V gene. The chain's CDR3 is CASSQDGTGTNEKLFF. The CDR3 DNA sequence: TGTGCCAGCAGCCAAGATGGGACAGGGACTAATGAAAAACTGTTTTTT.

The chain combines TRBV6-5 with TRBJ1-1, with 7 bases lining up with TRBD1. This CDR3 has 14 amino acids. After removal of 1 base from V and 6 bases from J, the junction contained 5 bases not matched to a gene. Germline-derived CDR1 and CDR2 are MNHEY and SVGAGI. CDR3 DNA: TGTGCCAGCAGTTACTACAGGGGCCGCGCTGAAGCTTTCTTT. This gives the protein CASSYYRGRAEAFF.

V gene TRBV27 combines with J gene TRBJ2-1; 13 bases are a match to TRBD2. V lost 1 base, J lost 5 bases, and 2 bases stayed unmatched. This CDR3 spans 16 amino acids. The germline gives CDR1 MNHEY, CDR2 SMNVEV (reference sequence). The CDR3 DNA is TGTGCCAGCAGTTTATGGGGACTAGCGGGGAACAATGAGCAGTTCTTC. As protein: CASSLWGLAGNNEQFF.